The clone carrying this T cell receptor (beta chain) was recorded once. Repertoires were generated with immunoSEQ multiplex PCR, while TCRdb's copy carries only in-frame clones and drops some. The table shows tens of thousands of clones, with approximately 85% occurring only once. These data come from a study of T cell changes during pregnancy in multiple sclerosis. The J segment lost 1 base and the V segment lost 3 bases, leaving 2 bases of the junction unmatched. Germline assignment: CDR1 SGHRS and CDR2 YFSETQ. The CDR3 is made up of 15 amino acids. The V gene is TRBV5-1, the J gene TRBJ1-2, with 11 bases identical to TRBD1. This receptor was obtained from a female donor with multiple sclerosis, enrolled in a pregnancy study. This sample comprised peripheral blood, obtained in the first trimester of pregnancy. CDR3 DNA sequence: TGCGCCAGCAGCTCGGGACAGGGGGGTAACTATGGCTACACCTTC. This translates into CASSSGQGGNYGYTF.